This T cell receptor (beta chain) is from a study of cytomegalovirus exposure and HLA in healthy donors. Study-wide results and caveats: Many donors carried some public TCRs, although rarity characterized most TCR sequences. Some highly shared sequence variants likely arose as a pipeline artifact. Presence/absence results assume similar sequencing depth per donor, which may not hold. Overall, roughly 160 TCR beta chains were annotated as cytomegalovirus-associated.

V gave up 2 bases and J gave up 6 bases; unmatched junction bases: 4. Germline CDR1 and CDR2: GTSNPN and SVGIG (reference sequence). This CDR3 has 14 amino acids. A multiplex PCR was run with 60 Vbeta primers and 13 Jbeta primers. Some clones are missing from TCRdb's copy, which holds only in-frame ones; the method was immunoSEQ multiplex PCR. Of under 150,000 clones in the sample, about 84% were seen once. Of note for this clone: The antigen is undetermined.

The chain employs TRBV30 and TRBJ2-1, with 10 bases lining up with TRBD2. The sample consisted of PBMCs. This clonotype was sampled from a male donor in good health and CMV-seronegative. The CDR3 region has the DNA TGTGCCTGGAGTCCCTTAGCGGGAGGCAATGAGCAGTTCTTC. It translates to CAWSPLAGGNEQFF. The full variable domain, with the rest looked up from reference TRBV30 and TRBJ2-1, is SQTIHQWPATLVQPVGSPLSLECTVEGTSNPNLYWYRQAAGRGLQLLFYSVGIGQISSEVPQNLSASRPQDRQFILSSKKLLLSDSGFYLCAWSPLAGGNEQFFGPGTRLTVL.